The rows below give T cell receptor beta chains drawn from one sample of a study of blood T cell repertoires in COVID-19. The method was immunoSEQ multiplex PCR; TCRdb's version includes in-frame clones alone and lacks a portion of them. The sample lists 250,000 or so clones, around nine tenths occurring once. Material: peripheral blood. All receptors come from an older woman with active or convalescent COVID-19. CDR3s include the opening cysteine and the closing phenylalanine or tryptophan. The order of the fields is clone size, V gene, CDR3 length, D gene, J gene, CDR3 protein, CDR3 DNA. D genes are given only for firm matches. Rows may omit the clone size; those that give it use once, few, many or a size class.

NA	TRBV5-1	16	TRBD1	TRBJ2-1	CASSLPGQGRGNEQFF	TGCGCCAGCAGCTTGCCGGGACAGGGAAGGGGCAATGAGCAGTTCTTC
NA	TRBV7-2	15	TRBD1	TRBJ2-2	CASSSVQGAGGELFF	TGTGCCAGCAGCTCGGTACAGGGGGCTGGTGGGGAGCTGTTTTTT
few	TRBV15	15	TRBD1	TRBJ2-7	CATSREGGQAYEQYF	TGTGCCACCAGCAGAGAAGGGGGACAGGCCTACGAGCAGTACTTC
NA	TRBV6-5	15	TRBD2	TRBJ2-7	CASSSPSGGRYEQYF	TGTGCCAGCAGTTCCCCTAGCGGGGGGCGGTACGAGCAGTACTTC
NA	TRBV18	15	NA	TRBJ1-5	CASSPRRDSNQPQHF	TGTGCCAGCTCACCCCGACGGGATAGCAATCAGCCCCAGCATTTT
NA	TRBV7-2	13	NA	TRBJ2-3	CASRRGRADTQYF	TGTGCCAGCCGGAGGGGGCGAGCAGATACGCAGTATTTT
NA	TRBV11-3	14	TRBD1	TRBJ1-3	CASSEGQGLDTIYF	TGTGCCAGCAGCGAGGGACAGGGATTGGACACCATATATTTT
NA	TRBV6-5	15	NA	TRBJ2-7	CASSPWAGSSYEQYF	TGTGCCAGCAGCCCGTGGGCCGGCAGCTCCTACGAGCAGTACTTC
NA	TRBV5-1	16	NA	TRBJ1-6	CASSLTGRSYNSPLHF	TGCGCCAGCAGCTTGACGGGAAGATCCTATAATTCACCCCTCCACTTT
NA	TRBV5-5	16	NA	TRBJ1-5	CASSFNLDYLYQPQHF	TGTGCCAGCAGCTTTAACCTGGACTATCTTTATCAGCCCCAGCATTTT
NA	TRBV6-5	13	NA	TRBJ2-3	CASKGAGVDTQYF	TGTGCCAGCAAAGGAGCCGGTGTAGATACGCAGTATTTT
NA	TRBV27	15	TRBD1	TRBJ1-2	CASSYGQGASYGYTF	TGTGCCAGCAGTTACGGACAGGGGGCCTCGTATGGCTACACCTTC
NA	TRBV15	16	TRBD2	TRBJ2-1	CATSREGLARENEQFF	TGTGCCACCAGCAGAGAGGGACTAGCTAGAGAAAATGAGCAGTTCTTC
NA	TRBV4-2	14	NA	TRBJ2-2	CASSRRQNTGELFF	TGTGCCAGCAGCCGACGACAGAACACCGGGGAGCTGTTTTTT
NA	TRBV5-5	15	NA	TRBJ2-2	CASSLVRGETGELFF	TGTGCCAGCAGCTTGGTGCGGGGAGAGACCGGGGAGCTGTTTTTT
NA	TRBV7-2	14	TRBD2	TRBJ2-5	CASSLGSGGETQYF	TGTGCCAGCAGCTTAGGTAGCGGGGGAGAGACCCAGTACTTC
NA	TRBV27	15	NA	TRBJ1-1	CASSRGSGVDTEAFF	TGTGCCAGCAGTAGAGGTTCAGGGGTGGACACTGAAGCTTTCTTT
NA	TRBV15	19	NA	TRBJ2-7	CATSRVAPRGQLGRYEQYF	TGTGCCACCAGCAGAGTTGCCCCGCGCGGACAGCTGGGGAGATACGAGCAGTACTTC
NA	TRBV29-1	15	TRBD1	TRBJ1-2	CSTSRGQGGNYGYTF	TGCAGCACCTCAAGGGGACAGGGAGGGAACTATGGCTACACCTTC
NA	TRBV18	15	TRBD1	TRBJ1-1	CASSPGMGQGTEAFF	TGTGCCAGCTCACCGGGAATGGGACAGGGCACTGAAGCTTTCTTT
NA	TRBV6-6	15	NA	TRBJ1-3	CASSISGDPGNTIYF	TGTGCCAGCAGTATCTCAGGGGATCCTGGAAACACCATATATTTT
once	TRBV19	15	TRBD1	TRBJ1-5	CASRTQQGTFQPQHF	TGTGCCAGTAGGACCCAACAGGGGACCTTTCAGCCCCAGCATTTT
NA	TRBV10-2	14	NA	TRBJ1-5	CASSGSGGNQPQHF	TGCGCCAGCAGTGGGTCCGGGGGAAATCAGCCCCAGCATTTT
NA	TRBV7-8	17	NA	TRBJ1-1	CASSLGTSQVGSTEAFF	TGTGCCAGCAGCTTAGGGACCTCACAAGTCGGGAGCACTGAAGCTTTCTTT
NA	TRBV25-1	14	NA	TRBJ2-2	CASTNSGGTGELFF	TGTGCCAGCACGAACTCCGGGGGCACCGGGGAGCTGTTTTTT
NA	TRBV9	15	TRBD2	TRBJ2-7	CASSSISAGGHEQYF	TGTGCCAGCAGCTCCATCTCAGCGGGGGGGCATGAGCAGTACTTC
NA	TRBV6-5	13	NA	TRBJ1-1	CASSSSQNTEAFF	TGTGCCAGCAGTTCTTCACAGAACACTGAAGCTTTCTTT
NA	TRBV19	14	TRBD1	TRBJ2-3	CASDVTGGTDTQYF	TGTGCCAGTGATGTCACAGGGGGGACAGATACGCAGTATTTT
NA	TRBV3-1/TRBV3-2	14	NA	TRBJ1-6	CASRVDRDNSPLHF	TGTGCCAGCCGGGTGGACAGAGATAATTCACCCCTCCACTTT
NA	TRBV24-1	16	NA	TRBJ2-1	CATSDPSTNLNNEQFF	TGTGCCACCAGTGATCCCTCGACTAACCTAAACAATGAGCAGTTCTTC
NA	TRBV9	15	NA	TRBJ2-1	CASNRDWAPYNEQFF	TGTGCCAGCAACAGGGATTGGGCGCCATACAATGAGCAGTTCTTC
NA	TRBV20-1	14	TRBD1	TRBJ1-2	CSASTGQGYYGYTF	TGCAGTGCTAGTACAGGACAGGGCTACTATGGCTACACCTTC
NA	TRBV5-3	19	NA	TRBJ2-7	CARSLIKGYEQGPRYEQYF	TGTGCCAGAAGCTTGATAAAAGGATATGAACAGGGTCCTCGCTACGAGCAGTACTTC
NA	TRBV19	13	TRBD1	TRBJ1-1	CASGTAPLTEAFF	TGTGCCAGCGGGACAGCACCTCTCACTGAAGCTTTCTTT
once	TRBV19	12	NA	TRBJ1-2	CASSPPGAGYTF	TGTGCCAGTAGCCCACCCGGAGCCGGCTACACCTTC
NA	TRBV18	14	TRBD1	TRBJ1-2	CASSPAQGDYGYTF	TGTGCCAGCTCACCGGCTCAGGGGGACTATGGCTACACCTTC
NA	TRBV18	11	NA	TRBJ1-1	CASSRELEAFF	TGTGCCAGCTCGCGGGAGCTCGAAGCTTTCTTT
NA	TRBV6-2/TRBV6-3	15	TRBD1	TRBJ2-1	CASSSNSDRGRGQFF	TGTGCCAGCAGTTCCAACTCGGACAGGGGGCGCGGGCAGTTCTTC
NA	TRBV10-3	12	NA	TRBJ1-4	CAISAGVEKLFF	TGTGCCATCAGTGCCGGGGTTGAAAAACTGTTTTTT
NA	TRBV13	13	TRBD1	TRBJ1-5	CASRRQGAGPQHF	TGTGCCAGCAGGCGACAGGGGGCAGGACCCCAGCATTTT
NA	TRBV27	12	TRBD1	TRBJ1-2	CASSNRGYGYTF	TGTGCCAGCAGTAACAGGGGTTATGGCTACACCTTC
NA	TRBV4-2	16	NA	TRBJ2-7	CASSQDFDRVSYEQYF	TGTGCCAGCAGCCAGGATTTCGACAGAGTCTCCTACGAGCAGTACTTC
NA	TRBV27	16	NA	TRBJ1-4	CASSLSTGIGYEKLFF	TGTGCCAGCAGTTTATCAACAGGGATCGGATATGAAAAACTGTTTTTT
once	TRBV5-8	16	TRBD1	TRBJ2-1	CASVFPTGQGYNEQFF	TGTGCCAGCGTCTTTCCCACGGGACAGGGTTACAATGAGCAGTTCTTC
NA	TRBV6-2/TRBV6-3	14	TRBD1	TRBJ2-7	CASSYLTGGYEQYF	TGTGCCAGCAGTTACCTTACAGGGGGTTACGAGCAGTACTTC
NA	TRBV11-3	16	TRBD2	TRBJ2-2	CASSLVSSGGTGELFF	TGTGCCAGCAGCTTAGTGTCTAGCGGGGGCACCGGGGAGCTGTTTTTT
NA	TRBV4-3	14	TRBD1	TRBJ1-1	CASSQAGTGVEAFF	TGCGCCAGCAGCCAGGCCGGGACAGGAGTTGAAGCTTTCTTT
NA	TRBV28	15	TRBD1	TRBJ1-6	CASRSGGQEESPLHF	TGTGCCAGCAGATCCGGGGGACAGGAGGAATCACCCCTCCACTTT
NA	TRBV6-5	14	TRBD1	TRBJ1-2	CASRPGQAVYGYTF	TGTGCCAGCAGACCGGGACAGGCAGTCTATGGCTACACCTTC
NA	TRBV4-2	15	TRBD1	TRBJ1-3	CASSQPRQGKNTIYF	TGTGCCAGCAGCCAACCGCGACAGGGTAAGAACACCATATATTTT
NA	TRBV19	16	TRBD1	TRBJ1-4	CASSIDRDRGNEKLFF	TGTGCCAGTAGTATAGACCGGGACAGGGGTAATGAAAAACTGTTTTTT
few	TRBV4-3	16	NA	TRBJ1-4	CASRRTGGSFNEKLFF	TGCGCCAGCAGGCGGACGGGGGGCAGCTTTAATGAAAAACTGTTTTTT
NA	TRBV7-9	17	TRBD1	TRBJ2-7	CASSLGGVTGIIYEQYF	TGTGCCAGCAGCTTAGGAGGGGTGACAGGGATTATTTACGAGCAGTACTTC
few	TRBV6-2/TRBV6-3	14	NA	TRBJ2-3	CASSSGEKTDTQYF	TGTGCCAGCAGTTCGGGGGAAAAAACAGATACGCAGTATTTT